This T cell receptor (beta chain) was captured by sequencing in a study of blood T cell repertoires in COVID-19. Study information: The cDNA or gDNA used as material had been derived from T cells, B-cell-depleted T cells, or PBMCs.

Authors' data handling: Amplified reference gene primers provided the basis for estimating nucleated cell counts. Measured with immunoSEQ multiplex PCR; TCRdb has only the in-frame clones, and not every one. The V and J calls and clone size are taken from that table; D and trimming were inferred from the DNA. Among over 100,000 clones listed, around four fifths were seen once. Germline V gene data show CDR1 as SGHAT and CDR2 as FQNNGV. The CDR3 has 16 amino acids. With 4 bases clipped from V and 3 bases from J, the junction kept 3 bases outside the gene matches. Sequencing was performed on peripheral blood. The TCR comes from a woman aged 55-70 years with acute or convalescent COVID-19. The chain carries TRBV11-2 and TRBJ2-2; TRBD2 agrees at 12 bases. The CDR3 sequence: CASSSTSGRDTGELFF. CDR3 nucleotide sequence: TGTGCCAGCAGCTCGACTAGCGGGAGAGACACCGGGGAGCTGTTTTTT.